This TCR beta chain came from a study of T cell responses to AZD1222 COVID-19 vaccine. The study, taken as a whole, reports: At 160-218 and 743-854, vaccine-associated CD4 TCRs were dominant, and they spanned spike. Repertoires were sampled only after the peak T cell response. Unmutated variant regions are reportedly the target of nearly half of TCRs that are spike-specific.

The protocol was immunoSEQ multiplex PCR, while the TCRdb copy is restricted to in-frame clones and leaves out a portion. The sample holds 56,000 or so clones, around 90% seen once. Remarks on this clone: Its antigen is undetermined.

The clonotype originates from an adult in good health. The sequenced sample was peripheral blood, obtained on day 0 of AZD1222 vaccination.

CDR3: CASSRGGAEETQYF. The CDR3 DNA follows: TGTGCCAGCTCCCGGGGGGGTGCTGAAGAGACCCAGTACTTC. The chain couples TRBV18 to TRBJ2-5; TRBD2 matches at 8 bases. The junction had 6 bases not matched to a gene; V was cut back by 6 bases and J by 3 bases. Germline loops: CDR1 KGHSH, CDR2 LQKENI. The CDR3 covers 14 residues.